This T cell receptor beta chain was recorded in a study of blood T cells in healthy people across ages. About this clonotype itself: Its target is not known.

Germline CDR1 SGHTA, CDR2 FQGNSA. Trimming stripped 4 bases from V and 5 bases from J, with 12 bases between. The CDR3 is 14 amino acids. Study-wide results and limits: Estimates drawn from one million T cells were deemed to understate diversity. A greater number of naive CD4+ cells and higher diversity distinguished long-lived donors from aged donors.

Roughly 9 milliliters of peripheral blood were drawn from each donor. The second PCR ran roughly 7 to 12 cycles with a sample-barcoded 5' primer and J-beta primers. TCRdb redid the calling of the 5' RACE reads with MiXCR, one entry per CDR3 protein. The sample yields 1,800,000 or so distinct CDR3 sequences, 35% to 50% seen once. Sequencing was performed on blood. This TCR derives from a human donor in good health. The gene calls are TRBV7-2 and TRBJ2-4, with D perhaps assigned TRBD1 or TRBD2 (5 bases each). The CDR3 loop is CASSSNLGENIQYF. CDR3 in DNA: TGTGCCAGCAGCTCCAATTTGGGGGAAAACATTCAGTACTTC.